This T cell receptor beta chain was observed in a study of Graves' ophthalmopathy and Graves' hyperthyroidism. The diagnostic workup employed clinical symptoms, serum thyroxine, TRAb, thyroid ultrasound and orbital computed tomography. Amplification targeted the TCR beta CDR3 regions, with RNA transcripts as the source material. An initial RT-PCR round employing HTBI primers preceded a second-round multiplex PCR. TCRdb analysed the multiplex PCR reads with MiXCR anew, one entry per CDR3 protein. The repertoire has roughly 400,000 distinct CDR3 sequences, 18% of them found once; the top ten carry 1.6%. This clonotype was recorded many times. The germline V gene has CDR1 DFQATT and CDR2 SNEGSKA (reference sequence). This CDR3 spans 12 amino acids. Trimming stripped 6 bases from V and 8 bases from J, with 16 bases between.

The material sequenced was peripheral blood. The chain joins TRBV20-1 to TRBJ1-2, with D perhaps TRBD1 (5 bases). The clonotype was recovered from a woman aged 18-29 years with Graves' ophthalmopathy. The CDR3 reads CSAEGYAAGYTF. CDR3 nucleotides: TGCAGTGCCGAGGGGTATGCGGCAGGCTACACCTTC.